Given below is one T cell receptor beta chain in context. Its antigen remains unknown. V was clipped by 1 base and J by 7 bases; unmatched bases: 8. This CDR3 spans 15 amino acids. Germline CDR1 and CDR2: MNHNS and SASEGT. The TCR library protocol attached unique molecular identifiers to the individual cDNA molecules. From the 5' RACE reads, TCRdb called clonotypes with MiXCR, one entry per CDR3 protein. The repertoire holds roughly 40,000 distinct CDR3 sequences, with approximately 4% as singletons. This specimen comes from a study of early T cells in non-severe SARS-CoV-2 infection. Turning to the study itself: The sequenced material was bulk RNA from unsorted whole blood, and its chains were unpaired. Regarding the study as a whole: Anti-spike CD8 specificities were favored by VDJdb matching, whose results missed private and CD4 specificities.

The genes are TRBV6-1 and TRBJ2-7; 9 nucleotides match TRBD2. The sample comprised whole blood. This clonotype was obtained from an adult who was a healthcare worker with PCR-confirmed SARS-CoV-2 infection or an uninfected control (not recorded which). The CDR3 protein is CASSEVGGRAREQYF. The CDR3 region has the DNA TGTGCCAGCAGTGAAGTGGGCGGGAGGGCGAGGGAGCAGTACTTC.